Presented here are 5 T cell receptor beta chains from one specimen sequenced in a study of T-cell memory formation after mild COVID-19. TCRdb fed the 5' RACE reads into MiXCR, producing one record per CDR3 protein. The data contain over 350,000 distinct CDR3 sequences, more than 15% of them singletons. Material: PBMCs or a T cell subset sorted from them (not recorded which). Receptor source: a man younger than 35 who had mild COVID-19 (a few samples of this study predate the infection). Cell type and time point are not known.

In this sample, this clonotype turned up a few times. This rearrangement joins TRBV5-1 to TRBJ1-1, with 7 bases matching TRBD1. CDR3 length: 14 amino acids. CDR1 is SGHRS and CDR2 is YFSETQ in the germline V gene. Unmatched junction bases numbered 4, after V lost 4 bases and J lost 1 base. The CDR3, as DNA: TGCGCCAGCAGCGGGACAGTAAGGAACACTGAAGCTTTCTTT. Its translation is CASSGTVRNTEAFF.

The chain recombines TRBV20-1 with TRBJ1-5; D may be TRBD1 (5 bases). This CDR3 comprises 14 residues. V lost 0 bases and J 5 bases, leaving 11 bases between the germline ends. Germline-derived CDR1 and CDR2 are DFQATT and SNEGSKA (reference sequence). CDR3 coding DNA: TGCAGTGCTAGAGATGGGCAGGGACATCAGCCCCAGCATTTT. Its translation is CSARDGQGHQPQHF.

The chain uses TRBV7-3 and TRBJ1-1; D perhaps matches TRBD1 (5 bases). Deletions cut 6 bases from V and 5 bases from J, with 10 bases between. Germline values: CDR1 SGHTA, CDR2 FQGTGA. This CDR3 is 12 amino acids long. The CDR3 bases are TGTGCCAGCAGGGACCAGGGTACTGAAGCTTTCTTT. Its translation: CASRDQGTEAFF.

This clonotype was seen more than once but under ten times. This rearrangement joins TRBV7-9 to TRBJ1-4, with 8 positions matching TRBD1. The CDR3 totals 15 residues. Germline trimming cut 5 bases from V and 7 bases from J; bases unmatched to any gene: 9. In germline, CDR1 is SEHNR, CDR2 FQNEAQ (reference sequence). The CDR3 DNA is TGTGCCAGCAGCCCGACACAGGGGGGATTTGAAAAACTGTTTTTT. It is translated as CASSPTQGGFEKLFF. Drawing the rest from reference TRBV7-9 and TRBJ1-4, the complete variable domain is DTGVSQNPRHKITKRGQNVTFRCDPISEHNRLYWYRQTLGQGPEFLTYFQNEAQLEKSRLLSDRFSAERPKGSFSTLEIQRTEQGDSAMYLCASSPTQGGFEKLFFGSGTQLSVL.

V gene TRBV18 combines with J gene TRBJ2-5; D perhaps matches TRBD2 (6 bases). The CDR3 loop spans 15 amino acids. Trimming took off 1 base at V and 2 bases at J, with 11 bases between the two ends. CDR1 is KGHSH, CDR2 LQKENI, per germline. This CDR3 is CASSPLGTPQETQYF. In nucleotides, the CDR3 is TGTGCCAGCTCACCACTCGGGACTCCACAAGAGACCCAGTACTTC.